This T cell receptor beta chain emerged from a study of cytomegalovirus exposure and HLA in healthy donors. Study-wide background: In a previous analysis, 100 million to 140 million unique TCR beta sequences were found from roughly 180 million T cells. Study-level results: When analyzed later, the rates of TCR association showed variation by HLA locus, with DRB1 the most and HLA-C the fewest.

Concerning this clone: The antigen remains unidentified.

PCR involved 60 Vbeta and 13 Jbeta primers. Produced via immunoSEQ multiplex PCR; TCRdb's table is partial and in-frame only. The table has around 190,000 clones, 70% to 80% seen once. Sample: PBMCs. This TCR was recovered from a woman aged 40 to 50 in good health and CMV-seronegative.

DNA of the CDR3: TGTGCCAGCAGTCGGGATAGCGGAGTCTACAATGAGCAGTTCTTC. It codes for CASSRDSGVYNEQFF. V and J are TRBV28 and TRBJ2-1, with D perhaps TRBD2 (6 bases). This CDR3 comprises 15 residues. The V end was cut by 5 bases, the J end by 3 bases, with 14 bases between. Germline CDR1 and CDR2: MDHEN and SYDVKM.